The text below deals with one T cell receptor (beta chain). The antigen remains undetermined. These data originate in a study of T-cell memory formation after mild COVID-19. Overall study results and limits: Those CD4+ clones that contracted were mainly in CM and EM (CD8+ ones in EMRA). Prior to infection, memory already included some responding clones, suggesting cross-reactive memory joined. Later expanders leaned CD4+, whereas clones that contracted between day 15 and 85 were balanced CD4/CD8.

TCRdb ran MiXCR on the 5' RACE reads and lists one entry per CDR3 protein. Of a few hundred thousand distinct CDR3 sequences in the sample, over 15% were seen once. Germline-derived CDR1 and CDR2 are MNHEY and SVGEGT. V shed 4 bases and J 8 bases; nucleotides not matched to a gene: 7. This CDR3 comprises 16 residues. J is TRBJ2-1 and V is TRBV6-2 or TRBV6-3; 14 positions agree with TRBD2. The sample taken for sequencing was PBMCs or a T cell subset sorted from them (not recorded which). The TCR comes from a young man who had mild COVID-19 (a few samples of this study predate the infection). Cell type and time point are not known. CDR3 sequence (DNA): TGTGCCAGCAGTTTCGGACTAGCGGGGGGATTGGATGAGCAGTTCTTC. It codes for CASSFGLAGGLDEQFF.